This record covers a single T cell receptor beta chain. Its antigen is currently unknown. The table came from immunoSEQ multiplex PCR; TCRdb's copy has only in-frame clones and leaves some out. The data contain some 5,100 clones, about 66% of them singletons. The data stem from a study of CD8 T cell repertoires and HIV-1 epitope variants. About the research overall: Epitopes were three Gag families plus Nef HW9 and YT9.

Germline V gene data show CDR1 as MNHEY and CDR2 as SVGAGI. This CDR3 is 14 amino acids long. V trimming: 6 bases; J trimming: 5 bases; junction bases outside the gene matches: 4. The sequence was collected from a male donor with HIV. The rearrangement joins TRBV6-5 to TRBJ2-7; 13 bases are shared with TRBD2. Sequenced material: cultured CD8+ T cells derived from PBMCs. CDR3 DNA: TGTGCCAGCAGCCGACTAGCGGGGGGAAACGAGCAGTACTTC. Amino acids: CASSRLAGGNEQYF.